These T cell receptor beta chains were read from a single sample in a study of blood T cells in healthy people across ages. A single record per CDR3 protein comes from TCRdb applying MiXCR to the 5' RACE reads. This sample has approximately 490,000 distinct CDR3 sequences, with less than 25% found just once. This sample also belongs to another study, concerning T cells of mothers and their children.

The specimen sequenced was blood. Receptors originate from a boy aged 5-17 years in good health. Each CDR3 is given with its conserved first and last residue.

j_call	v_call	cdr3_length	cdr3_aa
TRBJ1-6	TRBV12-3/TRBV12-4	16	CASSMDFGDPNSPLHF
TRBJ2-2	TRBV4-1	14	CASSQQANTGELFF
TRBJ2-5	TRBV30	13	CAWNGGFQETQYF
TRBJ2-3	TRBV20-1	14	CSASGQVGTDTQYF
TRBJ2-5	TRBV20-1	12	CSAKGHQETQYF
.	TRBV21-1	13	CATDLARGAEQYF
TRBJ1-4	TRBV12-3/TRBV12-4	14	CASRRTDWDEKLFF
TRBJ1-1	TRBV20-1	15	CSARGVLGIDTEAFF
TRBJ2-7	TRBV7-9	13	CASSTESLYEQYF
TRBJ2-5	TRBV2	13	CASSLDSFQTQYF
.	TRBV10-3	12	CAISATPGEQFF
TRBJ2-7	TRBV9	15	CASSAEDRDGDEQYF
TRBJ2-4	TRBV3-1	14	CASSRHLAKTIQYF
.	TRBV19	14	CASRPGTSGNEQFF
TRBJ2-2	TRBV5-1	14	CASSMGQNTGELFF
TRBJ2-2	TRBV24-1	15	CATSHRGHDTGELFF
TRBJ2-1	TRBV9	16	CASSDGTSGLYNEQFF
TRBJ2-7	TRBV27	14	CASRAGQGFGEQYF
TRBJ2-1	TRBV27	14	CASSLYPGANEQFF
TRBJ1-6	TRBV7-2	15	CASSPQGQSNSPLHF
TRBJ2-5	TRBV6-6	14	CASSYSRNQETQYF
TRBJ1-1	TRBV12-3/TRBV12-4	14	CASSLVGVWAEAFF
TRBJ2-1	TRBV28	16	CASSFPTDMFYNEQFF
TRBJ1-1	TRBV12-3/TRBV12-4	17	CASTTSGRGRADTEAFF
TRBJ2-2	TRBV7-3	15	CASSIHTGNTGELFF
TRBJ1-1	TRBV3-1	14	CASSLYRENTEAFF
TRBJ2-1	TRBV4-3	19	CASSQVPGLAGGPHNEQFF
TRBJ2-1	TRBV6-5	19	CASSYGGLAGWARYNEQFF
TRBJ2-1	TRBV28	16	CASSGTGTDFYNGEFF
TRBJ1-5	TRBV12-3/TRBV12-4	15	CASSLSGGSNQPQHF
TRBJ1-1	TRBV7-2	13	CASSLGGHLEAFF
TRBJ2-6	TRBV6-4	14	CASSGESGANVLTF
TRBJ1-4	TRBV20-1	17	CSASSQGASATNEKLFF
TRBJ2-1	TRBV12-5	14	CASGSGLSWGEQFF
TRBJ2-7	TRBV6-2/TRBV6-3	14	CASGDSLSSYEQYF
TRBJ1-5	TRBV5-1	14	CASSLEGFRQPQHF
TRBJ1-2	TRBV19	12	CASSFPSYGYTF
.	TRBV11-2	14	CASSLPRGFNEQFF
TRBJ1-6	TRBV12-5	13	CASGLGGDSPLHF
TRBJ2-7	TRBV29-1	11	CSVEVSYEQYF
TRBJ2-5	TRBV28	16	CASSQQGSRLSETQYF
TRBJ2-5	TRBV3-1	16	CASSLWGDRDGETQYF